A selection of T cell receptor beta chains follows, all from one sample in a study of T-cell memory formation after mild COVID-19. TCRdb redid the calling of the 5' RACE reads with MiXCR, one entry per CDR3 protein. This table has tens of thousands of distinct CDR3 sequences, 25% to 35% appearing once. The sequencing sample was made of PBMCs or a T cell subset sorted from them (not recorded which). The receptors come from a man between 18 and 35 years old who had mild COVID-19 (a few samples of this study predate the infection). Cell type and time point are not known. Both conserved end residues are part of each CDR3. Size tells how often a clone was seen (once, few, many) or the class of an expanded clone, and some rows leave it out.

CASSDRVRTNYGYTF,TRBV6-6,few
CSVEDPTGYGYTF,TRBV29-1,NA
CASSYFGRTEAFF,TRBV6-5,few
CASSYGVNYGYTF,TRBV6-5,few
CASSFREETQYF,TRBV7-9,NA
CASSTNTGGQETQYF,TRBV7-9,few
CASSQAGTAEQFF,TRBV4-1,few
CASSITYTGELFF,TRBV19,few
CASSLGQGGTDTQYF,TRBV27,NA
CASSKEGVADTQYF,TRBV7-3,few
CASSQGLLYNEQFF,TRBV4-3,NA
CSASTSSSSDTQYF,TRBV20-1,NA
CASSLSTSGGVITGELFF,TRBV12-3/TRBV12-4,NA
CASSQDSRGGEQFF,TRBV4-2,few
CASSLRTGGIQETQYF,TRBV5-1,NA
CASSLRPGKTEAFF,TRBV11-2,NA
CASNRHDEQFF,TRBV7-9,few
CASSEARDGSYEQYF,TRBV2,NA
CASSLAGTPSTDTQYF,TRBV7-9,few
CASSVVAGTTEAFF,TRBV9,NA
CASSLILGGTGELFF,TRBV7-2,many
CASSLGWSSETQYF,TRBV7-9,once
CASSRPGLGSYEQYF,TRBV7-2,many
CSVAPGFTEAFF,TRBV29-1,once